The T cell receptor (beta chain) described here comes from a study of glioma-infiltrating T cells. TCR alpha and beta CDR3 regions were amplified from RNA using iRepertoire nested multiplex PCR. For one-step reverse transcription and amplification, roughly 100-400 ng of tissue mRNA or PBMC total RNA was used. A single record per CDR3 protein comes from TCRdb applying MiXCR to the multiplex PCR reads. The sample has around 150,000 distinct CDR3 sequences, about two fifths seen once; the top ten hold around a fifth. Comments on this clonotype: Its antigen is not identified.

Whole-study findings and limits: Very few CDR3 sequences were shared between tissue and blood.

The length of the CDR3 is 12 residues. V was shortened by 8 bases and J by 2 bases, with 7 bases between the two germline ends. CDR1 is MNHEY and CDR2 is SMNVEV in the germline V gene (reference sequence). This TCR came from a human donor with low-grade glioma or glioblastoma, undergoing nonglioma brain surgery, or in good health (not recorded which). V gene TRBV27 combines with J gene TRBJ2-1; perhaps TRBD2 as D (6 bases). Sequenced: glioma tissue, nonneoplastic brain tissue, or PBMCs (not recorded which). The CDR3 protein is CASCGAYNEQFF. The CDR3 nucleotides read TGTGCCAGCTGCGGGGCCTACAATGAGCAGTTCTTC.